The T cell receptor beta chain described here comes from a study of blood T cell repertoires in COVID-19. Across the whole study: Whether acute or convalescent, the COVID-19 samples came from the United States, Italy and Spain.

Original methodology: Amplified reference gene primers provided the basis for estimating nucleated cell counts. TCRdb keeps only in-frame clones here, not all; method: immunoSEQ multiplex PCR. Clone size and V and J calls were adopted from that table, with D and trimming inferred from the DNA. The table shows some 200,000 clones, with approximately 79% occurring only once. Trimming pared 3 bases from V and 1 base from J, leaving 9 bases between. This CDR3 region has 14 residues. Germline V gene sequence: CDR1 MGHDK, CDR2 SYGVNS. This TCR was sampled from a young man with active or convalescent COVID-19. The sample consisted of peripheral blood. V and J are TRBV25-1 and TRBJ1-1; no definite D call. The CDR3 region has the DNA TGTGCCAGCAGTGACAGGCTCGCGAACACTGAAGCTTTCTTT. As protein: CASSDRLANTEAFF. The whole variable domain, filled in from reference TRBV25-1 and TRBJ1-1, reads EADIYQTPRYLVIGTGKKITLECSQTMGHDKMYWYQQDPGMELHLIHYSYGVNSTEKGDLSSESTVSRIRTEHFPLTLESARPSHTSQYLCASSDRLANTEAFFGQGTRLTVV.